This TCR beta chain was recorded in a study of blood T cells in healthy people across ages. A sample-barcoded 5' primer and a J-beta primer mix were used in a second PCR of roughly 7 to 11 cycles. From the 5' RACE reads, TCRdb called clonotypes with MiXCR, one entry per CDR3 protein. The sample shows under 700,000 distinct CDR3 sequences, around 24% of them seen only once. The authors isolated at least 7 million PBMCs per sample. These same records also appear under a second study, on T cells of mothers and their children. That study reports: According to the study, all extracted RNA entered cDNA synthesis at about 1.4 ug per 15 ul.

Input material: blood. This receptor was identified in a boy aged 5-17 years in good health.

CDR3 nucleotide sequence: TGTGCCAGCAGCCAAGGGCTAGTATCCAATGAGCAGTTCTTC. Translated: CASSQGLVSNEQFF. The V call is TRBV3-1, the J call TRBJ2-1; no definite D call. CDR3 length: 14 residues. V lost 1 base and J lost 6, with 10 bases in between. Germline loops: CDR1 LGHDT, CDR2 YNNKEL (reference sequence).